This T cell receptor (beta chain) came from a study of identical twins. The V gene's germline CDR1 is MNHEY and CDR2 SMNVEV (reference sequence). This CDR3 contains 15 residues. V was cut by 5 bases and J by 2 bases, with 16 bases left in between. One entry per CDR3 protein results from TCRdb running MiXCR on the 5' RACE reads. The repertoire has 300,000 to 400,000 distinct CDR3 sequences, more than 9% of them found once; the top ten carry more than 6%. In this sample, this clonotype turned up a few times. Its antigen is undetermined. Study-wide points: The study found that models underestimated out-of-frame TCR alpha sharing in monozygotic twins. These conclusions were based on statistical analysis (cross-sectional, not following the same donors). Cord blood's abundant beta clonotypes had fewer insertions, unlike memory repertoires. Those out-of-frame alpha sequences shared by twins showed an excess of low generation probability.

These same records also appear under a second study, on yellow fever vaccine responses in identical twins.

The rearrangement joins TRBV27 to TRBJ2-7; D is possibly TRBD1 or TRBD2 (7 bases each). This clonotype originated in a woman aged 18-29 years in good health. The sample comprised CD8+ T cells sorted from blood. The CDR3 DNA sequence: TGTGCCAGCAGTCTAGCGACAGGGACTACCTACGAGCAGTACTTC. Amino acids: CASSLATGTTYEQYF.